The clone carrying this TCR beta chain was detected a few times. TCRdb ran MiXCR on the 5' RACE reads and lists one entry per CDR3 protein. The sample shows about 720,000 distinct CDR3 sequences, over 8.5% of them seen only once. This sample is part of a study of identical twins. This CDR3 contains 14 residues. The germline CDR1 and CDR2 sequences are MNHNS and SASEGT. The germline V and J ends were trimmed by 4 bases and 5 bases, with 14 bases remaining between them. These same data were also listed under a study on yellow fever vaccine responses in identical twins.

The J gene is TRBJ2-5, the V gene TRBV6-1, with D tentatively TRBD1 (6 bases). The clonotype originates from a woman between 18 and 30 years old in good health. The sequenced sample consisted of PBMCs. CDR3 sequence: CASSVTGKYETQYF. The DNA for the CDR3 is TGTGCCAGCAGTGTAACAGGGAAATACGAGACCCAGTACTTC.